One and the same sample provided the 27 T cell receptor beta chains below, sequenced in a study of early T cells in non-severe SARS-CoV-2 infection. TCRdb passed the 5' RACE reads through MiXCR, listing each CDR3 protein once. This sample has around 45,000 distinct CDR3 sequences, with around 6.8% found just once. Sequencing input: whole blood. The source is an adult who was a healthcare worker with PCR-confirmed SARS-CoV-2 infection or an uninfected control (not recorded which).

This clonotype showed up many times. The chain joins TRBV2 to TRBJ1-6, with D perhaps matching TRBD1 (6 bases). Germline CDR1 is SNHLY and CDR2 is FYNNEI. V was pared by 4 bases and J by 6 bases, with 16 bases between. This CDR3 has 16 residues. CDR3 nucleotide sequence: TGTGCCAGCAGTGGCTTCCCACAGGGAAGTAATTCACCCCTCCACTTT. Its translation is CASSGFPQGSNSPLHF.

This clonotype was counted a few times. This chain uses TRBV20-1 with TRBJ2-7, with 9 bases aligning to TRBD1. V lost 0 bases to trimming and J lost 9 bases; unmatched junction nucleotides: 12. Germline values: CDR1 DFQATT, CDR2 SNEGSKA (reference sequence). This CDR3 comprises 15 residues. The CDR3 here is CSARDIGTGYMSQYF. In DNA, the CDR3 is TGCAGTGCTAGAGATATCGGGACAGGGTATATGTCGCAGTACTTC.

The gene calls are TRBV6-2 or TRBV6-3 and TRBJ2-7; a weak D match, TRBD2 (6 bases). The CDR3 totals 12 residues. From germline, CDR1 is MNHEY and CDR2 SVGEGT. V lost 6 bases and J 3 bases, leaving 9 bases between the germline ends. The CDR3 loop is CASSPRGYEQYF. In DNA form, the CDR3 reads TGTGCCAGCAGCCCGCGGGGCTACGAGCAGTACTTC.

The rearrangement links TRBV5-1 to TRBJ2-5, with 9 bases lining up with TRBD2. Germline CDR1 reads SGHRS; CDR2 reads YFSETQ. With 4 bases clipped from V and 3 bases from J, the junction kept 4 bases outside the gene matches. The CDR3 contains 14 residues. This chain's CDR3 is CASSPRTSEETQYF. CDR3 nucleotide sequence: TGCGCCAGCAGCCCGCGGACTAGCGAAGAGACCCAGTACTTC.

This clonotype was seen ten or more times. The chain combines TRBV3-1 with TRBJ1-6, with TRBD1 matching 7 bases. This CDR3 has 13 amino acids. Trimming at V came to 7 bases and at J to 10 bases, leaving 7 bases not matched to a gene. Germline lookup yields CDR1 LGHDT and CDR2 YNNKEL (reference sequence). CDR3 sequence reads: CASTRDSRSPLHF. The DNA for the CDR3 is TGTGCCAGCACCCGGGACAGTCGGTCACCCCTCCACTTT.

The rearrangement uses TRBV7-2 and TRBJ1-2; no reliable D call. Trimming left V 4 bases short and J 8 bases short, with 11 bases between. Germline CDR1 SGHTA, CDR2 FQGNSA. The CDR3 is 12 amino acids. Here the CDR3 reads CASSSFHKGYTF. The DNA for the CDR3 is TGTGCCAGCAGCTCTTTCCATAAGGGCTACACCTTC.

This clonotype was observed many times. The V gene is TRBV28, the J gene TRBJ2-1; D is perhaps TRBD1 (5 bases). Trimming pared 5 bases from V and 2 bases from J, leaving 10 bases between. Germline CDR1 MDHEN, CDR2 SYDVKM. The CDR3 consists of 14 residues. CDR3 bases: TGTGCCAGCAGTCGAGGACAAGCCTACAATGAGCAGTTCTTC. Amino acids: CASSRGQAYNEQFF. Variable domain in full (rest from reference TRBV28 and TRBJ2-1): DVKVTQSSRYLVKRTGEKVFLECVQDMDHENMFWYRQDPGLGLRLIYFSYDVKMKEKGDIPEGYSVSREKKERFSLILESASTNQTSMYLCASSRGQAYNEQFFGPGTRLTVL.

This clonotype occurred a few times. CDR3 coding DNA: TGTGCCAGCAGGGACACAGGGGGCGCGGCCTACGAGCAGTACTTC. Translating gives CASRDTGGAAYEQYF. The chain has TRBV12-3 or TRBV12-4 and TRBJ2-7, with 9 bases aligning to TRBD1. With 6 bases clipped from V and 2 bases from J, the junction kept 8 bases outside the gene matches. The CDR3 is made up of 15 amino acids.

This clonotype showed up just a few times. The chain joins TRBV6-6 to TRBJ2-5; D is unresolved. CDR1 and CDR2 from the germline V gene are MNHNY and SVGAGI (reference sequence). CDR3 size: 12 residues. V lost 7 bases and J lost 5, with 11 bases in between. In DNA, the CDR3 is TGTGCCAGCACGAATTCTCCGGAGACCCAGTACTTC. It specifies CASTNSPETQYF.

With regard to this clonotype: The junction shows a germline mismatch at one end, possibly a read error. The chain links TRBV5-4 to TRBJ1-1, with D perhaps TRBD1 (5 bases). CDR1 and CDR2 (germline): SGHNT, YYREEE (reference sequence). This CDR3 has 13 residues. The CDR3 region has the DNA TGTGCCAGCAGCCTGGCAGGGAACCCTGAAGCTTTCTTT. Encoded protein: CASSLAGNPEAFF.

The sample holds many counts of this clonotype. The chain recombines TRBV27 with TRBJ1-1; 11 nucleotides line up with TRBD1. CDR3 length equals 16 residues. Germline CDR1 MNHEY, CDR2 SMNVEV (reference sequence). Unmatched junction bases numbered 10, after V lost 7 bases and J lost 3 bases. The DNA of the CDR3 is TGTGCCAGCATCCGGGACAGGGGGAAGGGGGACACTGAAGCTTTCTTT. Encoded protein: CASIRDRGKGDTEAFF.

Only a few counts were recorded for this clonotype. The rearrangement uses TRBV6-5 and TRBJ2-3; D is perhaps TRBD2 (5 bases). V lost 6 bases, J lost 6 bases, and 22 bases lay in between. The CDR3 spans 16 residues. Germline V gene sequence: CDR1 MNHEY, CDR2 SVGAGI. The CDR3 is CASSPFRGIPADTQYF. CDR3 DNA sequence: TGTGCCAGCAGCCCATTCCGGGGAATCCCGGCGGATACGCAGTATTTT.

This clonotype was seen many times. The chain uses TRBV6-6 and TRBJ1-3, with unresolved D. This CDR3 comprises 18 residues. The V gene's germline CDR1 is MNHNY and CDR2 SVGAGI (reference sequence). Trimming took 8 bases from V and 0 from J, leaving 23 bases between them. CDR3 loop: CASEKMMVAWDSGNTIYF. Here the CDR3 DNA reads TGTGCCAGCGAAAAAATGATGGTAGCTTGGGACTCTGGAAACACCATATATTTT.

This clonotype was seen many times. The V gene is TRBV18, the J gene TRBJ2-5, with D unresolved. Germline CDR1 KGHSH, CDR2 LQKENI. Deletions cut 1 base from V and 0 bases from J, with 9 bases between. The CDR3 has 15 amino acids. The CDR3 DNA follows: TGTGCCAGCTCACCACGGCGGCCAGACCAAGAGACCCAGTACTTC. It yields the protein CASSPRRPDQETQYF. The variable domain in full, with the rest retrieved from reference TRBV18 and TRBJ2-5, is NAGVMQNPRHLVRRRGQEARLRCSPMKGHSHVYWYRQLPEEGLKFMVYLQKENIIDESGMPKERFSAEFPKEGPSILRIQQVVRGDSAAYFCASSPRRPDQETQYFGPGTRLLVL.

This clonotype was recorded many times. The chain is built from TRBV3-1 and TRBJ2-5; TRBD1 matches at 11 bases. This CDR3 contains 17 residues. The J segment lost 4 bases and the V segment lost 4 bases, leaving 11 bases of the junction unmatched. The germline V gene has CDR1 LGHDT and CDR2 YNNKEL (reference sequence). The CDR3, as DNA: TGTGCCAGCAGCCCTCTTGCCCGGGACAGGGGGTTAGAGACCCAGTACTTC. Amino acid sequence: CASSPLARDRGLETQYF.

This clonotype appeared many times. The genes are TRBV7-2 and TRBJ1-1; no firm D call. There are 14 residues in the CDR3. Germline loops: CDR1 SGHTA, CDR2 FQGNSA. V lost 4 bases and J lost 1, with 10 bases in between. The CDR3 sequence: CASSSLARNTEAFF. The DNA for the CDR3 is TGTGCCAGCAGCTCTCTAGCCCGGAACACTGAAGCTTTCTTT.

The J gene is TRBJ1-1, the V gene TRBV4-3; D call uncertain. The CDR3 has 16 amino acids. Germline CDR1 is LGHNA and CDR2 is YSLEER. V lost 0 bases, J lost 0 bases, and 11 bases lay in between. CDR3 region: CASSQDPEGLNTEAFF. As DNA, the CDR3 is TGCGCCAGCAGCCAAGACCCAGAGGGCTTGAACACTGAAGCTTTCTTT.

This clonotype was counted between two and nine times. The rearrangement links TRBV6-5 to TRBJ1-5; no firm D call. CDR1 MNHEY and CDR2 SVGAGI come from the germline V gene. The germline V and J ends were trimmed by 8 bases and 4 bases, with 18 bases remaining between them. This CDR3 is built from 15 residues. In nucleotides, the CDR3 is TGTGCCAGCGGCCCCCTCCGGGCGGGGAATCAGCCCCAGCATTTT. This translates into CASGPLRAGNQPQHF.

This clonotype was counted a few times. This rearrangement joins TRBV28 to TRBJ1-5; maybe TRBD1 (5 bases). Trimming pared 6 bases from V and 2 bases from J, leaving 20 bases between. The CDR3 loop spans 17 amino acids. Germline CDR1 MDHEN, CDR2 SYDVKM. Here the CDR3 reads CASSRGTSTRGNQPQHF. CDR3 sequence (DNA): TGTGCCAGCAGCAGAGGGACCTCAACTCGAGGCAATCAGCCCCAGCATTTT. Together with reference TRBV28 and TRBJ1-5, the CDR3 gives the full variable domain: DVKVTQSSRYLVKRTGEKVFLECVQDMDHENMFWYRQDPGLGLRLIYFSYDVKMKEKGDIPEGYSVSREKKERFSLILESASTNQTSMYLCASSRGTSTRGNQPQHFGDGTRLSIL.

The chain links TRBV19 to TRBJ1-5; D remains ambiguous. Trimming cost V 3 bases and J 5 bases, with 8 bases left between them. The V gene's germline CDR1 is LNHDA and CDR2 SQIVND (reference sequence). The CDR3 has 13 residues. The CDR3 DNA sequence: TGTGCCAGTAGTATTGGAGAAGATCAGCCCCAGCATTTT. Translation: CASSIGEDQPQHF.

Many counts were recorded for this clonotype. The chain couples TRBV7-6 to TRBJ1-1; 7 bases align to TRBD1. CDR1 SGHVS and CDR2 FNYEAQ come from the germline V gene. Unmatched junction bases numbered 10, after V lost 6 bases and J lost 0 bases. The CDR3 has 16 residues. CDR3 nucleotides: TGTGCCAGCAGTCCAACCTTACAGGGGCTGAACACTGAAGCTTTCTTT. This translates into CASSPTLQGLNTEAFF.

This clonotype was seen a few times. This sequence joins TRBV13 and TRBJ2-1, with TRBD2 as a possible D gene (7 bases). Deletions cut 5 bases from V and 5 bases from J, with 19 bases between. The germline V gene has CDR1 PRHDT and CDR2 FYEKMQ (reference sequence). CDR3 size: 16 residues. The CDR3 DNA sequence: TGTGCCAGCAGCCCCTGGAGGGAGGGGGGACACAATGAGCAGTTCTTC. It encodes CASSPWREGGHNEQFF.

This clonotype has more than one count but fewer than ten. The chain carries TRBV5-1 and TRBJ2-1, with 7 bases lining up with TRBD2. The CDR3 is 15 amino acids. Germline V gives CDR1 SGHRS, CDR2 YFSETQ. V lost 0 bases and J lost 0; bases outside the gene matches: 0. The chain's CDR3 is CASSLGLASYNEQFF. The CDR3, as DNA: TGCGCCAGCAGCTTGGGACTAGCCTCCTACAATGAGCAGTTCTTC.

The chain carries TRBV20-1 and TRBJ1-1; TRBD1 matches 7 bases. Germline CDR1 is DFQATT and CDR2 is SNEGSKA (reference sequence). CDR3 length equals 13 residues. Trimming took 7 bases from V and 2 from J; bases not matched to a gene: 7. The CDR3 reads CSVRRGSNTEAFF. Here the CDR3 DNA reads TGCAGTGTTCGCAGGGGGTCCAACACTGAAGCTTTCTTT.

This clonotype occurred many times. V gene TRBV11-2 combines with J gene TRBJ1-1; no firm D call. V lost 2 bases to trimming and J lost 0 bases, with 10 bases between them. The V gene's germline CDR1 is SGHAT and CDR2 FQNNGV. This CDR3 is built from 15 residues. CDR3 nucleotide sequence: TGTGCCAGCAGCTTAACCGGGGTCTTGAACACTGAAGCTTTCTTT. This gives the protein CASSLTGVLNTEAFF. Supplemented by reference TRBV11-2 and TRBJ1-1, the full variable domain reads EAGVAQSPRYKIIEKRQSVAFWCNPISGHATLYWYQQILGQGPKLLIQFQNNGVVDDSQLPKDRFSAERLKGVDSTLKIQPAKLEDSAVYLCASSLTGVLNTEAFFGQGTRLTVV.

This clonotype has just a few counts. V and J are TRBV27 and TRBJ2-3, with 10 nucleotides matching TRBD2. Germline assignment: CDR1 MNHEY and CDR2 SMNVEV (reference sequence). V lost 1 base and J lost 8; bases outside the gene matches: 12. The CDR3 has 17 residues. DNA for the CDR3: TGTGCCAGCAGTTTATATTTAACGCCGGGACTAGCGTCTACGCAGTATTTT. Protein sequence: CASSLYLTPGLASTQYF.

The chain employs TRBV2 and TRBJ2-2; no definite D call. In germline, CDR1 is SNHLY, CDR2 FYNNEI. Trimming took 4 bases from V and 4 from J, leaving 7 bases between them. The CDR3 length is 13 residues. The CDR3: CASSVGPTGELFF. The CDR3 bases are TGTGCCAGCAGTGTCGGGCCCACCGGGGAGCTGTTTTTT.